This T cell receptor beta chain emerged from a study of beta chain features in type 1 diabetes. Only a few counts were recorded for this clone. Antigen specificity is unknown. Based on CD45RO/CCR7/CD25/CD127/CD95/CD27, CD4+ regulatory, stem cell-like memory, naive and central memory cells were sorted. Study-wide results and caveats: Insertions at VDJ junctions were less frequent in type 1 diabetes patients. These patients also deleted more nucleotides at the same junctions.

The sequenced template was cDNA made from the entire isolated RNA. Approximately 3.6 million reads was the average for naive, central memory and regulatory T cell samples. Sequencing was performed with immunoSEQ multiplex PCR; in TCRdb, only in-frame clones are kept and a portion is missing. The sample holds approximately 140,000 clones, approximately 9.8% seen once. Germline assignment: CDR1 SGHTA and CDR2 FQGNSA. V shed 1 base and J shed 1 base, with 7 bases lying between them. This CDR3 region has 14 residues. The V call is TRBV7-2, the J call TRBJ1-1; possible D gene TRBD1, 5 bases. The source material was central memory CD4+ T cells from blood. The TCR comes from a woman aged 40 to 50 in good health. The CDR3 region has the DNA TGTGCCAGCAGCTTAGGACAGAAGAACACTGAAGCTTTCTTT. Protein sequence: CASSLGQKNTEAFF.